This T cell receptor (beta chain) was obtained from a study of blood T cell repertoires in COVID-19. Study at large: COVID-19 samples collected from the United States, Italy and Spain covered acute and convalescent phases. T cells, B-cell-depleted T cells, or PBMCs provided the cDNA or gDNA that served as material.

Data came from immunoSEQ multiplex PCR; TCRdb stores just in-frame clones and leaves some out. The sample contains some 45,000 clones, roughly four fifths of which appear only once. The CDR3 runs to 13 residues. Germline CDR1 MNHEY, CDR2 SMNVEV (reference sequence). V lost 6 bases, J lost 6 bases, and 11 bases lay in between. The sequence derives from a woman aged 55-69 years with acute or convalescent COVID-19. Sequences were obtained from peripheral blood. The chain employs TRBV27 and TRBJ1-4; a weak D match, TRBD1 (6 bases). The CDR3 sequence: CASRAGEYEKLFF. The DNA of the CDR3 is TGTGCCAGCAGGGCAGGGGAATATGAAAAACTGTTTTTT.